The clone carrying this T cell receptor beta chain was recorded only once. The antigen is undetermined. This sample is part of a study of TIL therapy for anti-PD-1-resistant metastatic lung cancer. Study-level information: Tumors had a median PD-L1 proportion score of 5% to 6.5%. Most patients had lung adenocarcinoma. Median tumor mutation burden was more than 1.4 mutations per megabase. Overall study results and limits: Treatment-naive, never-smoker and oncogene-addicted patients were overrepresented in this highly selected cohort.

This was the immunoSEQ v3 assay. Using immunoSEQ multiplex PCR, the repertoire was profiled, and TCRdb retains in-frame clones only, with some absent. The sample yields about 15,000 clones, 86% seen once. From germline, CDR1 is SGHVS and CDR2 FNYEAQ. CDR3 size: 14 residues. V dropped 5 bases and J dropped 6; count of bases not matched to a gene: 10. The time point is: pre-treatment sample, taken before nivolumab and TIL therapy. The starting material was blood, obtained at baseline. This chain uses TRBV7-6 with TRBJ2-7, with TRBD1 matching over 7 bases. The TCR sequence derives from a person aged 25-79 years with non-small cell lung cancer. The CDR3 here is CASSPQGGRFEQYF. The CDR3, as DNA: TGTGCCAGCAGCCCCCAAGGGGGCCGTTTCGAGCAGTACTTC.